The 11 T cell receptor beta chains below were found in one sample sequenced in a study of T cells in localized non-small cell lung cancer. Assay used: immunoSEQ multiplex PCR; TCRdb lists only in-frame clones, some missing. Here the sample spans about 52,000 clones, roughly 85% being singletons. This specimen was peripheral blood, taken before any cancer treatment. The source is a male donor aged 60 or older with stage III squamous cell lung carcinoma.

In DNA form, the CDR3 reads TGTGCCAGCAGTTTAGGGGGAGCGGGGGGGACCTACGAGCAGTACTTC. Translation: CASSLGGAGGTYEQYF. The J gene is TRBJ2-7, the V gene TRBV28; 10 positions match TRBD2. With 2 bases clipped from V and 2 bases from J, the junction kept 6 bases outside the gene matches. The CDR3 spans 16 residues. Looked up from germline, CDR1 is MDHEN and CDR2 is SYDVKM.

This clone was found once. The chain uses TRBV29-1 and TRBJ2-7, with D uncertain. Trimming took off 4 bases at V and 1 base at J, with 8 bases between the two ends. This CDR3 comprises 12 residues. Germline V lookup: CDR1 SQVTM, CDR2 ANQGSEA. CDR3 amino acids: CSVVGSSYEQYF. DNA for the CDR3: TGCAGCGTTGTGGGCAGTTCCTACGAGCAGTACTTC.

This clone showed up many times. V usage is TRBV25-1 and J usage is TRBJ1-1; D call uncertain. The CDR3 runs 15 residues. Germline CDR1 reads MGHDK; CDR2 reads SYGVNS. V gave up 3 bases and J gave up 2 bases, with 13 bases separating them. In DNA form, the CDR3 reads TGTGCCAGCAGTGATCGGGCAGGACCCAACACTGAAGCTTTCTTT. This gives the protein CASSDRAGPNTEAFF.

This clone was seen a few times. The gene calls are TRBV4-1 and TRBJ2-7, with 8 nucleotides matching TRBD1. The CDR3 runs 16 residues. The V and J ends lost 7 bases and 0 bases, in that order; junction bases with no gene match: 11. Germline CDR1 and CDR2: MGHRA and YSYEKL. CDR3 loop: CASMGPGTGNSYEQYF. The CDR3 DNA sequence: TGCGCCAGCATGGGTCCCGGGACAGGCAACTCCTACGAGCAGTACTTC.

V usage is TRBV7-6 and J usage is TRBJ2-1, with a possible D match to TRBD2 (6 bases). Germline assignment: CDR1 SGHVS and CDR2 FNYEAQ. V shed 4 bases and J shed 1 base, with 14 bases lying between them. The CDR3 is 16 amino acids. The CDR3 reads CASSWLATESYNEQFF. Written as DNA, the CDR3 is TGTGCCAGCAGCTGGCTAGCGACCGAGTCCTACAATGAGCAGTTCTTC.

The genes are TRBV2 and TRBJ2-7; D remains unclear. From germline, CDR1 is SNHLY and CDR2 FYNNEI. The length of the CDR3 is 14 residues. V dropped 10 bases and J dropped 3 bases, with 19 bases sitting between them. The CDR3 coding sequence is TGTGCCATTTCGATCCTAAAGGGATTCTACGAGCAGTACTTC. Translated: CAISILKGFYEQYF.

V and J are TRBV7-3 and TRBJ2-5; perhaps TRBD1 as D (5 bases). Germline V gene data show CDR1 as SGHTA and CDR2 as FQGTGA. The CDR3 has 13 residues. Trimming pared 4 bases from V and 3 bases from J, leaving 9 bases between. The CDR3 region is CASSSPQEETQYF. The CDR3 DNA reads TGTGCCAGCAGCTCACCACAGGAAGAGACCCAGTACTTC.

V is TRBV2 and J is TRBJ1-2; D possibly corresponds to TRBD1 (5 bases). Looked up from germline, CDR1 is SNHLY and CDR2 is FYNNEI. The CDR3 is 14 amino acids. The V and J ends lost 6 bases and 0 bases respectively, with 11 bases between them. The CDR3 DNA reads TGTGCCAGCAGCCCCGGGGGGTCTAACTATGGCTACACCTTC. As protein: CASSPGGSNYGYTF.

The chain couples TRBV6-1 to TRBJ1-5; a weak D match, TRBD1 (6 bases). Germline CDR1 reads MNHNS; CDR2 reads SASEGT. The CDR3 consists of 18 residues. Between the trimmed V and J ends, which lost 3 bases and 3 bases, there was a span of 21 bases. In DNA form, the CDR3 reads TGTGCCAGCAGTGACCCGGTCGGTAGGACAGCATCCAATCAGCCCCAGCATTTT. It codes for CASSDPVGRTASNQPQHF.

This sequence joins TRBV7-9 and TRBJ1-1, with D perhaps matching TRBD1 (5 bases). Trimming pared 4 bases from V and 2 bases from J, leaving 17 bases between. Per germline, CDR1 SEHNR and CDR2 FQNEAQ (reference sequence). CDR3 length equals 16 residues. The CDR3 nucleotides read TGTGCCAGCAGCTCGACTCCGGGACGTCTAAACACTGAAGCTTTCTTT. It encodes CASSSTPGRLNTEAFF.

The chain carries TRBV7-2 and TRBJ1-5; D not certain. Germline CDR1 and CDR2: SGHTA and FQGNSA. The CDR3 runs to 12 residues. Trimming took off 3 bases at V and 10 bases at J, with 10 bases between the two ends. For the CDR3, the DNA is TGTGCCAGCAGCTTTCCCAGCAAACCCCAGCATTTT. It encodes CASSFPSKPQHF.